These 4 T cell receptor beta chains came from one sample sequenced in a study of blood T cell repertoires in COVID-19. Sequencing was performed with immunoSEQ multiplex PCR; in TCRdb, only in-frame clones are kept and a portion is missing. The sample lists approximately 300,000 clones, about four fifths seen once, with roughly 1.1% in the top ten. Sequencing input: peripheral blood. These receptors all stem from a woman between 50 and 59 years old with acute or convalescent COVID-19.

This chain links TRBV5-8 with TRBJ1-4; D uncertain. Germline V CDR1 and CDR2: SGHTS, YDEGEE. The CDR3 is 14 amino acids. The germline V and J ends were trimmed by 5 bases and 0 bases, with 8 bases remaining between them. CDR3 sequence (DNA): TGTGCCAGCAGGCCGGGAACAACTAATGAAAAACTGTTTTTT. It codes for CASRPGTTNEKLFF.

The rearrangement joins TRBV18 to TRBJ2-2, with D hard to call. The CDR3 runs 15 residues. Germline V gene lookup returns CDR1 KGHSH and CDR2 LQKENI. Trimming removed 1 base at V and 8 bases at J, with 14 bases between. CDR3 nucleotide sequence: TGTGCCAGCTCACCACGTGAAGACCGGGTAGGGGAGCTGTTTTTT. The encoded protein is CASSPREDRVGELFF.

The chain recombines TRBV7-2 with TRBJ2-3, with D maybe TRBD2 (7 bases). The length of the CDR3 is 15 residues. Trimming cost V 2 bases and J 6 bases, with 15 bases left between them. Germline V lookup: CDR1 SGHTA, CDR2 FQGNSA. CDR3 nucleotides: TGTGCCAGCAGCTTAAGGGAGGGGGGGTCCGATACGCAGTATTTT. This translates into CASSLREGGSDTQYF.

About this clone itself: The sample holds other DNA sequences that translate to the same CDR3. The V gene is TRBV30, the J gene TRBJ2-5; 10 bases map to TRBD2. The CDR3 length is 15 residues. Germline V gene lookup returns CDR1 GTSNPN and CDR2 SVGIG (reference sequence). Trimming cost V 0 bases and J 4 bases; bases outside gene matches: 5. The CDR3 DNA reads as TGTGCCTGGAGTGTAGGCCTAGCGGGAGTAGAGACCCAGTACTTC. Translated: CAWSVGLAGVETQYF.